Below, 5 T cell receptor beta chains from the same sample are listed, as sequenced in a study of PD-1 blockade in classical Hodgkin lymphoma. Described time point: cycle 4 day 1 (C4D1), after about 6 weeks of nivolumab. Brentuximab vedotin exposure varied among the patients, all of whom had relapsed after autologous stem cell transplantation. The authors purified CD4+ T cells from thawed PBMCs by magnetic negative selection. Libraries were prepared by immunoSEQ multiplex PCR; TCRdb keeps only in-frame clonotypes and omits some of them. The table lists 15,000 to 20,000 clones, approximately 77% of them singletons. Sequencing used CD4+ T cells from blood, obtained before the fourth cycle of nivolumab. These TCRs come from a human donor with classical Hodgkin lymphoma.

The count of this clone is one. The chain links TRBV5-6 to TRBJ2-1, with TRBD1 matching over 8 bases. The CDR3 has 15 residues. Per germline, CDR1 SGHDT and CDR2 YYEEEE. The V gene end was trimmed by 4 bases and the J gene end by 6 bases; junction bases not matched to a gene: 9. The CDR3 loop reads CASSQPRDRSNEQFF. The CDR3 DNA reads as TGTGCCAGCAGCCAACCTAGGGACAGGAGCAATGAGCAGTTCTTC.

J is TRBJ1-5 and V is TRBV7-9; no clear D gene. The V end was cut by 1 base, the J end by 3 bases, with 13 bases between. There are 16 residues in the CDR3. Germline loops: CDR1 SEHNR, CDR2 FQNEAQ (reference sequence). In DNA, the CDR3 is TGTGCCAGCAGCTTAGGAGGCTGGCAGCCCAATCAGCCCCAGCATTTT. It translates to CASSLGGWQPNQPQHF.

This chain connects TRBV5-4 to TRBJ2-7; perhaps D is TRBD1 or TRBD2 (5 bases each). CDR1 SGHNT and CDR2 YYREEE come from the germline V gene (reference sequence). The CDR3 is 15 amino acids. Between the trimmed V and J ends, which lost 2 bases and 4 bases, there was a span of 16 bases. CDR3 sequence reads: CASSFGKTEGYEQYV. DNA of the CDR3: TGTGCCAGCAGCTTTGGAAAGACAGAGGGATACGAGCAGTACGTC.

The chain is built from TRBV29-1 and TRBJ2-1, with D possibly matching TRBD2 (5 bases). The V gene lost 2 bases and the J gene lost 12 bases, with 11 bases spanning the gap. Germline values: CDR1 SQVTM, CDR2 ANQGSEA. CDR3 size: 11 residues. The CDR3 reads CSVERSLAQFF. Written as DNA, the CDR3 is TGCAGCGTTGAAAGATCTCTAGCGCAGTTCTTC.

The chain uses TRBV23-1 and TRBJ1-2; a weak D match, TRBD1 (6 bases). TRBV23-1 belongs to the ORF category, with a function that is uncertain. The V and J ends lost 0 bases and 3 bases respectively, with 26 bases between them. This CDR3 spans 20 amino acids. CDR3 in amino acids: CASSQSGAGGVGFLDYGYTF. The CDR3 DNA is TGCGCCAGCAGTCAATCGGGGGCGGGGGGCGTCGGCTTCCTAGACTATGGCTACACCTTC.